This T cell receptor (beta chain) was captured in a study of beta chain features in type 1 diabetes. Reverse transcription of all isolated RNA meant that expressed TCRB transcripts were sequenced. Repertoires were generated with immunoSEQ multiplex PCR, while TCRdb's copy carries only in-frame clones and drops some. The sample shows about 47,000 clones, approximately 44% of them seen only once. Regarding the study as a whole: The study found moderately but significantly shorter TCRB CDR3s in all four CD4+ subsets of Type 1 diabetes patients.

Points on this clone: Its matching antigen is unknown.

The CDR3 is 13 residues long. Per germline, CDR1 SGHAT and CDR2 FQNNGV. V was clipped by 5 bases and J by 8 bases, with 15 bases between them. The chain joins TRBV11-2 to TRBJ1-2, with D possibly matching TRBD1 (6 bases). The TCR originated in a man under 40 with type 1 diabetes. The specimen was stem cell memory CD4+ T cells from blood. The CDR3 reads CASSRVDSRGYTF. The CDR3 DNA reads TGTGCCAGCAGCCGCGTGGACAGCCGGGGCTACACCTTC.